The 18 T cell receptor beta chains below all came from one sample that was sequenced in a study of shared clonotypes between healthy human individuals. Data came from immunoSEQ multiplex PCR; TCRdb stores just in-frame clones and leaves some out. The sample lists millions of clones, roughly 94% occurring once. Sequenced: naive CD4+ T cells sorted from blood. Subset meaning: CD45RA+ positively selected. The source is a man between 18 and 35 years old in good health.

J is TRBJ1-6 and V is TRBV30; D not resolved. CDR3 length equals 15 residues. The germline gives CDR1 GTSNPN, CDR2 SVGIG (reference sequence). V shed 0 bases and J shed 7 bases, with 13 bases lying between them. This CDR3 is CAWSVSAQKNSPLHF. In nucleotides, the CDR3 is TGTGCCTGGAGTGTATCGGCTCAGAAGAATTCACCCCTCCACTTT.

The chain couples TRBV19 to TRBJ1-2; perhaps TRBD1 as D (5 bases). V was trimmed by 3 bases and J by 4 bases, leaving 18 bases between them. This CDR3 has 16 residues. The germline V gene encodes CDR1 LNHDA and CDR2 SQIVND (reference sequence). The CDR3 DNA reads as TGTGCCAGTAGTATGGAGCTTTGGGGCAGAAGCTATGGCTACACCTTC. Translation: CASSMELWGRSYGYTF.

The CDR3 nucleotides read TGTGCCAGCAGCCAGGATGGCTACGAGCAGTACTTC. Protein product: CASSQDGYEQYF. The chain couples TRBV6-6 to TRBJ2-7; no clear D. The CDR3 totals 12 residues. The V end was cut by 6 bases, the J end by 3 bases, with 9 bases between. The germline V gene has CDR1 MNHNY and CDR2 SVGAGI (reference sequence).

V and J are TRBV29-1 and TRBJ1-2, with a possible D match to TRBD1 (6 bases). CDR1 and CDR2 from the germline V gene are SQVTM and ANQGSEA. V was pared by 5 bases and J by 8 bases, with 21 bases between. This CDR3 comprises 14 residues. CDR3 sequence: CSVSTGNPQSGYTF. CDR3 bases: TGCAGCGTTTCAACAGGGAATCCCCAATCAGGCTACACCTTC. Combining the CDR3 with reference TRBV29-1 and TRBJ1-2 gives the whole variable domain SAVISQKPSRDICQRGTSLTIQCQVDSQVTMMFWYRQQPGQSLTLIATANQGSEATYESGFVIDKFPISRPNLTFSTLTVSNMSPEDSSIYLCSVSTGNPQSGYTFGSGTRLTVV.

The rearrangement uses TRBV5-1 and TRBJ2-7; D ambiguous. CDR3 length: 13 amino acids. Per the germline V gene, CDR1 is SGHRS and CDR2 is YFSETQ. Trimming removed 4 bases at V and 3 bases at J, with 11 bases between. CDR3 sequence (DNA): TGCGCCAGCAGCACCGGACCGAGCTACGAGCAGTACTTC. The encoded protein is CASSTGPSYEQYF.

This clone was seen only once. The chain employs TRBV7-2 and TRBJ2-7; D call uncertain. Germline V gene lookup returns CDR1 SGHTA and CDR2 FQGNSA. The CDR3 extends over 12 amino acids. Trimming left V 2 bases short and J 2 bases short, with 4 bases between. This CDR3 reads CASSLLAYEQYF. CDR3 nucleotide sequence: TGTGCCAGCAGCTTACTGGCCTACGAGCAGTACTTC.

This clone was seen only a few times. Other DNA sequences in the sample encode the same CDR3. The chain couples TRBV5-1 to TRBJ1-4; 7 bases agree with TRBD1. The CDR3 loop spans 14 amino acids. The V gene end was trimmed by 0 bases and the J gene end by 8 bases; junction bases not matched to a gene: 4. Germline CDR1 and CDR2: SGHRS and YFSETQ. CDR3 loop: CASSLGQGGEKLFF. CDR3 nucleotides: TGCGCCAGCAGCTTGGGACAGGGTGGGGAAAAACTGTTTTTT. Complete variable domain (other parts from reference TRBV5-1 and TRBJ1-4): KAGVTQTPRYLIKTRGQQVTLSCSPISGHRSVSWYQQTPGQGLQFLFEYFSETQRNKGNFPGRFSGRQFSNSRSEMNVSTLELGDSALYLCASSLGQGGEKLFFGSGTQLSVL.

This chain uses TRBV7-2 with TRBJ2-7; 8 nucleotides align to TRBD1. After removal of 5 bases from V and 0 bases from J, the junction contained 6 bases not matched to a gene. Germline lookup yields CDR1 SGHTA and CDR2 FQGNSA. This CDR3 has 15 residues. CDR3 in amino acids: CASSVGQGVSYEQYF. The CDR3 bases are TGTGCCAGCAGCGTAGGACAGGGTGTCTCCTACGAGCAGTACTTC.

J is TRBJ1-1 and V is TRBV6-5; unclear D gene. Deletions cut 2 bases from V and 10 bases from J, with 11 bases between. The CDR3 length is 12 residues. Germline CDR1 reads MNHEY; CDR2 reads SVGAGI. The CDR3 region has the DNA TGTGCCAGCAGTTACGGTGGCGAGGTAGCTTTCTTT. Amino acid sequence: CASSYGGEVAFF.

This chain links TRBV10-3 with TRBJ2-7, with 9 bases matching TRBD2. With V trimmed by 3 bases and J by 3 bases, 6 bases remained unmatched. Germline V gene lookup returns CDR1 ENHRY and CDR2 SYGVKD. The CDR3 length is 15 residues. The CDR3 is CAISDPSGRFYEQYF. The CDR3 DNA reads TGTGCCATCAGTGATCCCAGCGGGAGGTTCTACGAGCAGTACTTC.

The V gene is TRBV7-2, the J gene TRBJ1-2, with D uncertain. The V gene's germline CDR1 is SGHTA and CDR2 FQGNSA. V was trimmed by 2 bases and J by 8 bases, leaving 21 bases between them. The CDR3 is made up of 16 amino acids. The CDR3 region has the DNA TGTGCCAGCAGCTTATGGGGTCCCACCGGAAAGCGGGGCTACACCTTC. Its translation is CASSLWGPTGKRGYTF.

V and J are TRBV11-2 and TRBJ1-3, with TRBD1 matching 8 bases. Germline V gene sequence: CDR1 SGHAT, CDR2 FQNNGV. CDR3 size: 16 residues. V lost 5 bases to trimming and J lost 2 bases; unmatched junction nucleotides: 8. CDR3 coding DNA: TGTGCCAGCAGCCCCCGACAGGGGAGCACTGGAAACACCATATATTTT. This gives the protein CASSPRQGSTGNTIYF.

The rearrangement joins TRBV5-4 to TRBJ2-1; TRBD1 agrees at 7 bases. The CDR3 loop spans 16 amino acids. V lost 4 bases to trimming and J lost 9 bases; unmatched junction nucleotides: 16. Per the germline V gene, CDR1 is SGHNT and CDR2 is YYREEE (reference sequence). CDR3 sequence (DNA): TGTGCCAGCAGCCGACAGGGCCCCCTTGGTTTGAGTGAGCAGTTCTTC. Translated: CASSRQGPLGLSEQFF.

The rearrangement uses TRBV2 and TRBJ2-2; D unclear. The CDR3 spans 11 residues. V dropped 4 bases and J dropped 10 bases, with 7 bases sitting between them. The germline gives CDR1 SNHLY, CDR2 FYNNEI. CDR3 protein: CASSAKLELFF. The CDR3 nucleotides are TGTGCCAGCAGTGCAAAGCTGGAGCTGTTTTTT.

The genes are TRBV5-1 and TRBJ2-5; D call uncertain. The CDR3 length is 14 residues. V shed 3 bases and J shed 5 bases, with 14 bases lying between them. Per germline, CDR1 SGHRS and CDR2 YFSETQ. This CDR3 reads CASSSPVLAETQYF. The CDR3 DNA sequence: TGCGCCAGCAGCTCTCCGGTATTGGCGGAGACCCAGTACTTC.

The chain couples TRBV29-1 to TRBJ2-5, with 7 bases fitting TRBD1. Germline assignment: CDR1 SQVTM and CDR2 ANQGSEA. Losses at the gene ends were 5 bases for V and 2 bases for J; bases not matched to a gene: 5. This CDR3 is 13 amino acids long. CDR3 amino acids: CSVTPGGQETQYF. For the CDR3, the DNA is TGCAGCGTTACCCCAGGGGGACAAGAGACCCAGTACTTC.

The J gene is TRBJ1-2, the V gene TRBV30; 10 nucleotides match TRBD1. Germline CDR1 reads GTSNPN; CDR2 reads SVGIG (reference sequence). The CDR3 sequence is 14 residues long. V dropped 4 bases and J dropped 3; count of bases not matched to a gene: 5. Here the CDR3 reads CAWMGDRGHYGYTF. Written as DNA, the CDR3 is TGTGCCTGGATGGGGGACAGGGGCCACTATGGCTACACCTTC.

J is TRBJ1-5 and V is TRBV5-4; D gene ambiguous. Per the germline V gene, CDR1 is SGHNT and CDR2 is YYREEE (reference sequence). V lost 4 bases and J 9 bases, leaving 14 bases between the germline ends. The CDR3 extends over 13 amino acids. CDR3 region: CASSLDPIGPQHF. CDR3 DNA: TGTGCCAGCAGCCTCGACCCGATAGGGCCCCAGCATTTT.